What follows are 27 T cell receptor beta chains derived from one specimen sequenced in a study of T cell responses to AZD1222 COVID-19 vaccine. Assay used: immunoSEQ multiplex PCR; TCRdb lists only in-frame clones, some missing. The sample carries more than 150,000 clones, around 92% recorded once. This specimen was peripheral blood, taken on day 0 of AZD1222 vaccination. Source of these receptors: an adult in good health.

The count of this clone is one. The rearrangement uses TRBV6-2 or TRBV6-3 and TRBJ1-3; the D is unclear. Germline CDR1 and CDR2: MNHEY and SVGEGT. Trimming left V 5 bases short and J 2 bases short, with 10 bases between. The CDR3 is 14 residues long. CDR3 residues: CASSTAGAGNTIYF. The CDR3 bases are TGTGCCAGCAGTACGGCGGGAGCTGGAAACACCATATATTTT.

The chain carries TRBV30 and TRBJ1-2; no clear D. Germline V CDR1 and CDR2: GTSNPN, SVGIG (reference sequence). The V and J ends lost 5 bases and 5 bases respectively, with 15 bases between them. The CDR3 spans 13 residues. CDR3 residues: CAWGRRETYGYTF. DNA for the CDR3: TGTGCCTGGGGGAGAAGGGAAACTTATGGCTACACCTTC.

The CDR3 nucleotides are TGTGCCAGCAGTTACCCCGACAGGGTAGGGGTCTACACCTTC. Protein: CASSYPDRVGVYTF. J is TRBJ1-2 and V is TRBV6-6, with TRBD1 matching over 7 bases. With 2 bases clipped from V and 10 bases from J, the junction kept 10 bases outside the gene matches. This CDR3 has 14 amino acids. The germline CDR1 and CDR2 sequences are MNHNY and SVGAGI (reference sequence).

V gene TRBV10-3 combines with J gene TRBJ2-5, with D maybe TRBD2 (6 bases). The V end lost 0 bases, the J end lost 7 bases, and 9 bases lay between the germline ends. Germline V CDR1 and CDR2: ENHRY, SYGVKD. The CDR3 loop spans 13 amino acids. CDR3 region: CAISESQEGTQYF. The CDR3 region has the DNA TGTGCCATCAGTGAGTCTCAGGAGGGGACCCAGTACTTC.

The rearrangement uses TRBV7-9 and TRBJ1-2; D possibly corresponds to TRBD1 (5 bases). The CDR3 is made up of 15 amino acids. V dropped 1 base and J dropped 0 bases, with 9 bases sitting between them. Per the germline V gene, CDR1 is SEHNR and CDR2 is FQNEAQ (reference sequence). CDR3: CASSLVRGTNYGYTF. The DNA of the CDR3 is TGTGCCAGCAGCTTAGTGCGGGGGACTAACTATGGCTACACCTTC.

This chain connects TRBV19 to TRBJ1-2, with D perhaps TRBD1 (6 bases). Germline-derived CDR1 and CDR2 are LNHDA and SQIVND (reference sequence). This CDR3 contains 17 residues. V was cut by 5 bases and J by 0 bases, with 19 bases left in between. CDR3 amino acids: CASSGGDTRPSNYGYTF. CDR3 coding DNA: TGTGCCAGTAGTGGGGGGGACACCCGACCTTCTAACTATGGCTACACCTTC.

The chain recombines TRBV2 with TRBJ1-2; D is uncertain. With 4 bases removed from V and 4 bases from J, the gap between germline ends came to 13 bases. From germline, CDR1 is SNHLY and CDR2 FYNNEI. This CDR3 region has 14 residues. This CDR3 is CASSVGQVSYGYTF. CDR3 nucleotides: TGTGCCAGCAGTGTTGGGCAGGTGTCCTATGGCTACACCTTC.

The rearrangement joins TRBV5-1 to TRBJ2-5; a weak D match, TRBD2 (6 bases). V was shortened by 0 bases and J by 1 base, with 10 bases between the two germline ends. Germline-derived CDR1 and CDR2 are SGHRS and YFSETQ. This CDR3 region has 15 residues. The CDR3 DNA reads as TGCGCCAGCAGCTTGGCCGTCGGGGGCCAAGAGACCCAGTACTTC. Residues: CASSLAVGGQETQYF.

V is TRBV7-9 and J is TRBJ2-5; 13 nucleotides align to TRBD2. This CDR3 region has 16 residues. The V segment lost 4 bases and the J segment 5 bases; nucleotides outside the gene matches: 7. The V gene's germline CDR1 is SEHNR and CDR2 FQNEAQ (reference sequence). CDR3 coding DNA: TGTGCCAGCAGCTCGGGACTAGCGGGGTTGGGGGAGACCCAGTACTTC. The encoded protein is CASSSGLAGLGETQYF.

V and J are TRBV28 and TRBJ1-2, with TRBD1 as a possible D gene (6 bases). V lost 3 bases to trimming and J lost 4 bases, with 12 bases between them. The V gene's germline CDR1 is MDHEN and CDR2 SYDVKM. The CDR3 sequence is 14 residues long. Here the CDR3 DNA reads TGTGCCAGCAGTTTTGGGGGGCGAATCTATGGCTACACCTTC. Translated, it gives CASSFGGRIYGYTF.

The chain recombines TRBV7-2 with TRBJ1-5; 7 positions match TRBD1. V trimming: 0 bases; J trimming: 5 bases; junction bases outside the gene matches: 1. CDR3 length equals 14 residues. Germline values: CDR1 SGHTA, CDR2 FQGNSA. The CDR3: CASSLAGGDQPQHF. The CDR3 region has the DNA TGTGCCAGCAGCTTAGCAGGGGGCGATCAGCCCCAGCATTTT. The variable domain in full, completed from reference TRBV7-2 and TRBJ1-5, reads GAGVSQSPSNKVTEKGKDVELRCDPISGHTALYWYRQSLGQGLEFLIYFQGNSAPDKSGLPSDRFSAERTGGSVSTLTIQRTQQEDSAVYLCASSLAGGDQPQHFGDGTRLSIL.

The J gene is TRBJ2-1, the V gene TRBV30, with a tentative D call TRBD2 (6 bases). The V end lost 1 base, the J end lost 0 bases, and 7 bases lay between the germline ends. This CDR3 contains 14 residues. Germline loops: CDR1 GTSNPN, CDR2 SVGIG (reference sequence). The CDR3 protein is CAWSGTISYNEQFF. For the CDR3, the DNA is TGTGCCTGGAGTGGGACTATCTCCTACAATGAGCAGTTCTTC.

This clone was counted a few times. The chain's CDR3 is CASSLSGQGPIGELFF. The DNA for the CDR3 is TGTGCCAGCAGCTTGTCGGGACAGGGCCCGATCGGGGAGCTGTTTTTT. The chain recombines TRBV5-5 with TRBJ2-2, with 9 bases that match TRBD1. The ends lost 1 base at V and 7 bases at J; junction bases unmatched: 8. The CDR3 runs to 16 residues. Germline V lookup: CDR1 SGHKS, CDR2 YYEKEE (reference sequence).

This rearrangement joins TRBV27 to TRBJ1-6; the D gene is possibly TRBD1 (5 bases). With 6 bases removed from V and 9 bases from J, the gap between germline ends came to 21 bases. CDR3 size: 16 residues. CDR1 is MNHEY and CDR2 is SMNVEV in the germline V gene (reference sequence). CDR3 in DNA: TGTGCCAGCAGCTGGGGCGGAGGGGTCATGGGTTCACCCCTCCACTTT. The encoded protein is CASSWGGGVMGSPLHF.

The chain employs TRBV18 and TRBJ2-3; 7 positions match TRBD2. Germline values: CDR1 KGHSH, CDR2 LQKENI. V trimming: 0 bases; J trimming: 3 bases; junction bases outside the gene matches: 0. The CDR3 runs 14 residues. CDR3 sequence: CASSPPRGTDTQYF. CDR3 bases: TGTGCCAGCTCACCACCGCGGGGGACAGATACGCAGTATTTT.

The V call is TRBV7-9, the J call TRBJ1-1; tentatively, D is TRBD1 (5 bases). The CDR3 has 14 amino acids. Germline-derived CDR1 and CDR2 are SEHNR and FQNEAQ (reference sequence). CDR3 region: CAWVAGIMNTEAFF. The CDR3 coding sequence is TGTGCTTGGGTTGCAGGGATTATGAACACTGAAGCTTTCTTT.

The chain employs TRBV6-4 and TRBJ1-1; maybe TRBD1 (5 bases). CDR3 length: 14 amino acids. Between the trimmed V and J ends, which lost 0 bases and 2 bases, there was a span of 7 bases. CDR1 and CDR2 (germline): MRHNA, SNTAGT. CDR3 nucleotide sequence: TGTGCCAGCAGTGACTCGGGGCTTAACACTGAAGCTTTCTTT. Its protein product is CASSDSGLNTEAFF.

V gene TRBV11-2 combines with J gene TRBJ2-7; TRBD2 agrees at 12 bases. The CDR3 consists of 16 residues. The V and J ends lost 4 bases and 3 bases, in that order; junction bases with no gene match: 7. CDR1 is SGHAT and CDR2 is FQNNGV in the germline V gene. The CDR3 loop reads CASSSATSGRIYEQYF. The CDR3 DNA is TGTGCCAGCAGCTCGGCGACTAGCGGGAGAATCTACGAGCAGTACTTC.

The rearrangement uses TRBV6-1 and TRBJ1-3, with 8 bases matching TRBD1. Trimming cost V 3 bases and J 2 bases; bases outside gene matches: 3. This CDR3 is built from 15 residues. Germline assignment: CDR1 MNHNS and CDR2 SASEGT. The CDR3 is CASSDGRGPGNTIYF. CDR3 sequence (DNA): TGTGCCAGCAGTGATGGCAGGGGGCCTGGAAACACCATATATTTT.

The CDR3 DNA sequence: TGTGCCTGGAGTGCGGGATTTGGTAATTCACCCCTCCACTTT. It specifies CAWSAGFGNSPLHF. The chain employs TRBV30 and TRBJ1-6; D gene uncertain. CDR1 GTSNPN and CDR2 SVGIG come from the germline V gene (reference sequence). Trimming shortened V by 1 base and J by 6 bases, and 10 bases separated the two germline ends. The CDR3 totals 14 residues.

The CDR3 region is CASGSVGGLVGSGNTIYF. The CDR3 DNA reads TGTGCCAGCGGCAGCGTGGGTGGCCTCGTCGGCTCTGGAAACACCATATATTTT. This rearrangement joins TRBV5-4 to TRBJ1-3; D ambiguous. The germline CDR1 and CDR2 sequences are SGHNT and YYREEE (reference sequence). V lost 7 bases and J lost 0, with 23 bases in between. The CDR3 contains 18 residues.

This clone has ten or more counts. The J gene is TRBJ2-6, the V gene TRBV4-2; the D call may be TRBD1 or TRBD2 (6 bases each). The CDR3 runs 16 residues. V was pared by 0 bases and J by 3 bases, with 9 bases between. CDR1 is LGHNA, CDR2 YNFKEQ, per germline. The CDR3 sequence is CASSQEEGVGANVLTF. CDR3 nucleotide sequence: TGTGCCAGCAGCCAAGAGGAGGGGGTTGGGGCCAACGTCCTGACTTTC.

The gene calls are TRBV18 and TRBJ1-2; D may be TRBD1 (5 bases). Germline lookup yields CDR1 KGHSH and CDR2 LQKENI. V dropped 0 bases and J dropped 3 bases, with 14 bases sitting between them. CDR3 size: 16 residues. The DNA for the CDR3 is TGTGCCAGCTCACCACCAGGGGCAGGTGGAGACTATGGCTACACCTTC. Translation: CASSPPGAGGDYGYTF.

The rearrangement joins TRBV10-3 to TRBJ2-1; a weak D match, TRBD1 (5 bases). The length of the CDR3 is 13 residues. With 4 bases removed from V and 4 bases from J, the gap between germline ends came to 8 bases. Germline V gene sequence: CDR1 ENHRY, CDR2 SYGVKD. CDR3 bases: TGTGCCATCAGTGGAGACAGTTACAATGAGCAGTTCTTC. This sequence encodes CAISGDSYNEQFF.

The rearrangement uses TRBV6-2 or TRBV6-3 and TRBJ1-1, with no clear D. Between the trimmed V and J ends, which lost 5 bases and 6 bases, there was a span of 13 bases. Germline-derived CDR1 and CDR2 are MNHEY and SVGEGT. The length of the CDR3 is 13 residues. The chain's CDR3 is CASSGQPSAEAFF. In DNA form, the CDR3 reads TGTGCCAGCAGTGGCCAGCCTAGCGCTGAAGCTTTCTTT.

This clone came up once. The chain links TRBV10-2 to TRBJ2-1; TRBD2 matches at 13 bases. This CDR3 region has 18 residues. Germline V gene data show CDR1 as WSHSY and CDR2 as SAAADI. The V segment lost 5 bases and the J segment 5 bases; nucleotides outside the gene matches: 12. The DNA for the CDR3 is TGCGCCAGCAGTTCCCCGGGACTAGCGGGAAGGTACGACAATGAGCAGTTCTTC. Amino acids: CASSSPGLAGRYDNEQFF.

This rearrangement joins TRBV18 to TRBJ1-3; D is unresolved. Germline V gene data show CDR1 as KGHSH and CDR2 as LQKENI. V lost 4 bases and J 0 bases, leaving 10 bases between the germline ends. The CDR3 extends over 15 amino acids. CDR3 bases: TGTGCCAGCTCACAAGGACGTCTCTCTGGAAACACCATATATTTT. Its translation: CASSQGRLSGNTIYF.